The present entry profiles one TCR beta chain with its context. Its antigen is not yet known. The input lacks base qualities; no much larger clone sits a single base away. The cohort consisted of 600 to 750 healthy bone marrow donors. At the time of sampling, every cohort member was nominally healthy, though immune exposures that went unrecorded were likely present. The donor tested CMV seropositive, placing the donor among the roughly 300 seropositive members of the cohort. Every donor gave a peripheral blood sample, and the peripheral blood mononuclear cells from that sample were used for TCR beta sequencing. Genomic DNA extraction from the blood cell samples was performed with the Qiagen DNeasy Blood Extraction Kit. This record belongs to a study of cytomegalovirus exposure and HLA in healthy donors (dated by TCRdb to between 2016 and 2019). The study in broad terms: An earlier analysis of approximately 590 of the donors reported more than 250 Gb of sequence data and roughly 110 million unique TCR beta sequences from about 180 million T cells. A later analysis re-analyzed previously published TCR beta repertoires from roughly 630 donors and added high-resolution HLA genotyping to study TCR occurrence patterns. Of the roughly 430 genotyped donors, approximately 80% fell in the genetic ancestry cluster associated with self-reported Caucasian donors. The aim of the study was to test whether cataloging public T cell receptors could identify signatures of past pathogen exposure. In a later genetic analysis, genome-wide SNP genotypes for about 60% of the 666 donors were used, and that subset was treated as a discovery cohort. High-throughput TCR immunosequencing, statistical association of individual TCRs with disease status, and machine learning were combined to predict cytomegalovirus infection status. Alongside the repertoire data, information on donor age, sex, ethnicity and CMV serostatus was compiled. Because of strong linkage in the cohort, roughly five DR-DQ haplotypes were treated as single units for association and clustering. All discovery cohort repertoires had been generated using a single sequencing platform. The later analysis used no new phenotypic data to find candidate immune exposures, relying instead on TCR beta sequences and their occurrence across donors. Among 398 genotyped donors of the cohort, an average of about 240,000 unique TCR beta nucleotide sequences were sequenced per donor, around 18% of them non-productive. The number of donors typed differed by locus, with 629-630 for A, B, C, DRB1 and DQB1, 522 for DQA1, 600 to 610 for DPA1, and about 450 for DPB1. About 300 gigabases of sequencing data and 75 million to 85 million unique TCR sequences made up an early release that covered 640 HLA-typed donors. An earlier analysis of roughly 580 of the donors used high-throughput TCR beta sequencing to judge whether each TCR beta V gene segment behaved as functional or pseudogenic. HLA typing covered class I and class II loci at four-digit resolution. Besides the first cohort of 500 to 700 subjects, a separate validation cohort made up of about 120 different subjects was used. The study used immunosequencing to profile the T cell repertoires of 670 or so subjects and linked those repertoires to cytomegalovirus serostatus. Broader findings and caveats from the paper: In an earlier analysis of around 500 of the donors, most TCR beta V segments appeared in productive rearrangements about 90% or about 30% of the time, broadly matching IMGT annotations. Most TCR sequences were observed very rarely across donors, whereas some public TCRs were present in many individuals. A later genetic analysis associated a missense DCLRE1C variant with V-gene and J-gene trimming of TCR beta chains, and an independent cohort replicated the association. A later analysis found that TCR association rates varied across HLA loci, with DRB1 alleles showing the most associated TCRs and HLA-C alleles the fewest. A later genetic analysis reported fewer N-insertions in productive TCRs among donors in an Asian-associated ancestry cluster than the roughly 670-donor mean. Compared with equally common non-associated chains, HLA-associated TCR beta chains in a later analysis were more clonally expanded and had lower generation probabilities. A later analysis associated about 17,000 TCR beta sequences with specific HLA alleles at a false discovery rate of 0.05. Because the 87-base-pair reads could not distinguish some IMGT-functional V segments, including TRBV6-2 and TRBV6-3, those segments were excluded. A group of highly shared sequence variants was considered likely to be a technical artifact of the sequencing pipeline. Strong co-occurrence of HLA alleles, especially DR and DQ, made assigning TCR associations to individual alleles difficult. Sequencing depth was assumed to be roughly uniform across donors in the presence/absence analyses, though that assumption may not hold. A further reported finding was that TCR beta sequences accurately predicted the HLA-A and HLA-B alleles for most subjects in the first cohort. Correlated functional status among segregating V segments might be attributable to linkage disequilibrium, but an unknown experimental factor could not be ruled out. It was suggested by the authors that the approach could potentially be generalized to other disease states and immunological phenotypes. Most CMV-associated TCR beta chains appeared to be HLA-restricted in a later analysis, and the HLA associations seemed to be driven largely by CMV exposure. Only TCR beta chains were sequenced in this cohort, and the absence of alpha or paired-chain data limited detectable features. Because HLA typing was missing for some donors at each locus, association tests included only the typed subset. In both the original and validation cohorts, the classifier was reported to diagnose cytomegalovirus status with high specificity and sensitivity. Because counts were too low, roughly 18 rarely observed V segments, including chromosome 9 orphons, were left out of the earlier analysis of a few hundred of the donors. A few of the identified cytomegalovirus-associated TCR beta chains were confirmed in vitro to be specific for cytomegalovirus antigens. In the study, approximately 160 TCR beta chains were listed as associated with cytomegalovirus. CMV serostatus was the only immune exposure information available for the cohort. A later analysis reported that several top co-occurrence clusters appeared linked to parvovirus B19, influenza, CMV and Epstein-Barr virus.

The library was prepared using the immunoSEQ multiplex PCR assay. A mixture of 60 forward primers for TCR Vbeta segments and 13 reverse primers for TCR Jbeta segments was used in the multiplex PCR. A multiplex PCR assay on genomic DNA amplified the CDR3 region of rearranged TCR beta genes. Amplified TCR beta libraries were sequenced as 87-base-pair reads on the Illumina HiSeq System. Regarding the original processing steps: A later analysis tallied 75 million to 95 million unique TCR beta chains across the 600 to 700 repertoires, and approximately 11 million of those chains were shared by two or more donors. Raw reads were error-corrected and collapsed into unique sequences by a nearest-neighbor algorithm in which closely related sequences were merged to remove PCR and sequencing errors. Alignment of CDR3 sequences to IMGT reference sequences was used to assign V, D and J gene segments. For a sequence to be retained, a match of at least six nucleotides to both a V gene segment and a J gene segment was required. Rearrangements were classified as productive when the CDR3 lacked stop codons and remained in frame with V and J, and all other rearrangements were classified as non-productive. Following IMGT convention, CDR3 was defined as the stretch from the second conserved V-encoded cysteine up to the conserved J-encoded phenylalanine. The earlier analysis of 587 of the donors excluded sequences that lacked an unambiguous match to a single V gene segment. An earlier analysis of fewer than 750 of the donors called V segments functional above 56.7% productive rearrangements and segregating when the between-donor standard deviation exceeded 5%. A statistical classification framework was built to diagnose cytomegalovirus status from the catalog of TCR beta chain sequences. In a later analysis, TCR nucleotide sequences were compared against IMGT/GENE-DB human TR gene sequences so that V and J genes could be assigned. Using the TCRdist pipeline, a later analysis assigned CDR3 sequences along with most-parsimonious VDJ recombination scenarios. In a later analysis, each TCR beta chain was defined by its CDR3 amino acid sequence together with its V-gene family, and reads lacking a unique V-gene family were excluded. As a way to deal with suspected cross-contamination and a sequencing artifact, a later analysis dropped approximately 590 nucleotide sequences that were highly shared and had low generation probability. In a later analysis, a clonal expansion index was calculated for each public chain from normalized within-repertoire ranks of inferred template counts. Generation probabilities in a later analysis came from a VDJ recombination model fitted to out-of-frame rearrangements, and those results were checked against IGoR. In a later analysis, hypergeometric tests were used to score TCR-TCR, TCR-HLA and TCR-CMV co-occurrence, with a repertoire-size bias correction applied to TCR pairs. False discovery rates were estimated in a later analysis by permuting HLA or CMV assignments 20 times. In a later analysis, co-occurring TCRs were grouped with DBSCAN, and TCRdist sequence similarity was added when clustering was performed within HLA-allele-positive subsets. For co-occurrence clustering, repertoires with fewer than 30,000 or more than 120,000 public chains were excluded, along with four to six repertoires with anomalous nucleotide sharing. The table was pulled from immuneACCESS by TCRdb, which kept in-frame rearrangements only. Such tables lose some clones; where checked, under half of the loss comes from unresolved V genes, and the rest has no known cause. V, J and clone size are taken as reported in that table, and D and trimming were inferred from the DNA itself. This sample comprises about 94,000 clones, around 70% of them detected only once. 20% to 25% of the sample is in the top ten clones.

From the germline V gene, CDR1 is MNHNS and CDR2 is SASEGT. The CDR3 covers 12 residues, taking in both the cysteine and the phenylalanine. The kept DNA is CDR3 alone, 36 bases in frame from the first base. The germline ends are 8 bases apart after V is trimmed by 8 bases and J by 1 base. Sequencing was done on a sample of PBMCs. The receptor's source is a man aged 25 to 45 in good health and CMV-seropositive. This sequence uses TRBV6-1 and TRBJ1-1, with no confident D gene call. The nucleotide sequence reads TGTGCCAGCGGTTATAGGAACACTGAAGCTTTCTTT. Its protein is CASGYRNTEAFF.